This passage covers 29 T cell receptor beta chains from one sample sequenced in a study of OX40 agonist ivuxolimab in advanced cancers. Assay: immunoSEQ multiplex PCR; the TCRdb copy retains only in-frame clones and omits some. The repertoire includes tens of thousands of clones, roughly 90% of them detected once, and over 9.5% sits in the top ten. Material: CD4+ or CD8+ T cells sorted from blood, obtained in a trial of the OX40 agonist ivuxolimab. All receptors come from an adult with an advanced solid tumor such as melanoma, head and neck, liver or kidney cancer.

The chain has TRBV9 and TRBJ2-7; D gene uncertain. The germline CDR1 and CDR2 sequences are SGDLS and YYNGEE. Deletions cut 3 bases from V and 3 bases from J, with 10 bases between. The CDR3 has 13 amino acids. The CDR3, as DNA: TGTGCCAGCAGCGGAAGCGAGCACTACGAGCAGTACTTC. This sequence encodes CASSGSEHYEQYF.

The sample holds one count of this clone. This chain links TRBV5-6 with TRBJ2-1; D remains ambiguous. CDR1 and CDR2 (germline): SGHDT, YYEEEE. Trimming stripped 4 bases from V and 2 bases from J, with 4 bases between. The CDR3 contains 12 residues. Here the CDR3 DNA reads TGTGCCAGCAGCGTGACCTACAATGAGCAGTTCTTC. Amino acid sequence: CASSVTYNEQFF.

V gene TRBV28 combines with J gene TRBJ2-3; D unclear. CDR1 is MDHEN, CDR2 SYDVKM, per germline. The CDR3 loop spans 16 amino acids. Deletions cut 4 bases from V and 1 base from J, with 15 bases between. Here the CDR3 reads CASSYLPRDRTDTQYF. The CDR3 nucleotides are TGTGCCAGCAGTTACCTCCCCCGAGATCGCACAGATACGCAGTATTTT.

V usage is TRBV7-7 and J usage is TRBJ1-6, with a tentative D call TRBD1 (5 bases). CDR1 is SSHAT and CDR2 is FNYEAQ in the germline V gene (reference sequence). V was shortened by 8 bases and J by 4 bases, with 18 bases between the two germline ends. This CDR3 spans 16 amino acids. In DNA, the CDR3 is TGTGCCAGCCACAAGGGGCAGCCAAATTATAATTCACCCCTCCACTTT. Residues: CASHKGQPNYNSPLHF.

The rearrangement joins TRBV7-7 to TRBJ2-5, with TRBD2 as a possible D gene (5 bases). Germline CDR1 reads SSHAT; CDR2 reads FNYEAQ (reference sequence). V dropped 0 bases and J dropped 1 base, with 12 bases sitting between them. The CDR3 runs to 16 residues. CDR3 bases: TGTGCCAGCAGCTTAGCCAGTGGGAGTCCCCAAGAGACCCAGTACTTC. As protein: CASSLASGSPQETQYF.

The gene calls are TRBV7-9 and TRBJ2-1; 8 nucleotides match TRBD2. The trim removed 3 bases at V and 3 bases at J, leaving 7 bases unmatched. CDR1 and CDR2 from the germline V gene are SEHNR and FQNEAQ (reference sequence). This CDR3 comprises 16 residues. In nucleotides, the CDR3 is TGTGCCAGCAGCTTGGTGTCGGGGGGGTTCTACAATGAGCAGTTCTTC. Its translation: CASSLVSGGFYNEQFF.

V and J are TRBV14 and TRBJ2-7, with D perhaps matching TRBD2 (5 bases). The CDR3 is 18 residues long. Germline assignment: CDR1 SGHDN and CDR2 FVKESK. V was clipped by 1 base and J by 3 bases, with 22 bases between them. Written as DNA, the CDR3 is TGTGCCAGCAGCCAAGCGACGGGAACATATCCTTGGGTCTACGAGCAGTACTTC. As protein: CASSQATGTYPWVYEQYF.

The V and J genes are TRBV11-3 and TRBJ2-7; tentative D call: TRBD2 (6 bases). Germline CDR1 is SGHNT and CDR2 is YENEEA. The CDR3 contains 15 residues. The ends were cut back, 0 bases at V and 6 bases at J, with 15 bases in the middle. CDR3: CASSLDLGGYPEQYF. In DNA form, the CDR3 reads TGTGCCAGCAGCTTAGATCTCGGAGGGTACCCCGAGCAGTACTTC.

The chain carries TRBV2 and TRBJ1-1; perhaps TRBD1 as D (6 bases). CDR1 is SNHLY, CDR2 FYNNEI, per germline. Trimming shortened V by 6 bases and J by 6 bases, and 17 bases separated the two germline ends. The CDR3 is made up of 14 amino acids. CDR3 residues: CASSPLQGPSEAFF. DNA for the CDR3: TGTGCCAGCAGCCCTCTGCAGGGGCCGTCTGAAGCTTTCTTT.

This chain joins TRBV5-1 and TRBJ1-1, with 11 bases aligning to TRBD1. Trimming removed 0 bases from V and 4 bases from J; junction bases left unmatched: 2. Germline V CDR1 and CDR2: SGHRS, YFSETQ. This CDR3 comprises 15 residues. The CDR3 DNA follows: TGCGCCAGCAGCTTGGCCGGGACAGGGGGCACTGAAGCTTTCTTT. It encodes CASSLAGTGGTEAFF.

The V and J genes are TRBV6-1 and TRBJ1-1; TRBD1 matches at 7 bases. V was clipped by 8 bases and J by 6 bases; unmatched bases: 12. The CDR3 covers 14 residues. Germline CDR1 and CDR2: MNHNS and SASEGT. This CDR3 is CASRNSGTAAEAFF. CDR3 coding DNA: TGTGCCAGCCGAAATAGCGGGACAGCGGCTGAAGCTTTCTTT.

CDR3 bases: TGTGCCAGCCCTCATGGGGACTATGGCTACACCTTC. Translated, it gives CASPHGDYGYTF. The chain joins TRBV5-6 to TRBJ1-2, with D hard to call. This CDR3 is built from 12 residues. CDR1 is SGHDT, CDR2 YYEEEE, per germline. V lost 7 bases and J 3 bases, leaving 10 bases between the germline ends.

The chain employs TRBV7-6 and TRBJ2-1; 11 bases are a match to TRBD2. The V segment lost 3 bases and the J segment 7 bases; nucleotides outside the gene matches: 11. The CDR3 consists of 17 residues. CDR1 and CDR2 (germline): SGHVS, FNYEAQ. This CDR3 reads CASSFIIAGGPANEQFF. The CDR3, as DNA: TGTGCCAGCAGCTTCATAATAGCGGGAGGGCCGGCAAATGAGCAGTTCTTC.

The chain joins TRBV12-5 to TRBJ1-1; D is undetermined. Trimming stripped 1 base from V and 1 base from J, with 7 bases between. CDR3 length equals 14 residues. Germline V CDR1 and CDR2: LGHNT, FRNRAP. CDR3 sequence reads: CASGLGAPNTEAFF. The CDR3 DNA follows: TGTGCTAGTGGTTTGGGGGCTCCGAACACTGAAGCTTTCTTT.

V gene TRBV2 combines with J gene TRBJ2-7; TRBD1 matches 9 bases. CDR1 is SNHLY and CDR2 is FYNNEI in the germline V gene. The CDR3 contains 15 residues. V was clipped by 3 bases and J by 7 bases; unmatched bases: 10. CDR3 sequence (DNA): TGTGCCAGCAGTGATCTGGACAGGGGAATAGGGGAGCAGTACTTC. It yields the protein CASSDLDRGIGEQYF.

In this sample, this clone turned up a few times. The chain has TRBV10-1 and TRBJ2-1, with D maybe TRBD1 (6 bases). The germline gives CDR1 WNHNN, CDR2 SYGVQD (reference sequence). The V end was cut by 2 bases, the J end by 7 bases, with 9 bases between. The CDR3 runs 13 residues. In DNA, the CDR3 is TGCGCCAGCAGTGAGCAGGGGACGAATGAGCAGTTCTTC. Amino acids: CASSEQGTNEQFF.

This chain uses TRBV5-4 with TRBJ1-1; the match to TRBD1 covers 10 bases. The trim removed 0 bases at V and 5 bases at J, leaving 7 bases unmatched. This CDR3 has 16 amino acids. Germline values: CDR1 SGHNT, CDR2 YYREEE (reference sequence). The CDR3, as DNA: TGTGCCAGCAGCTTGGCCGGACAGGGGGTTAAGACTGAAGCTTTCTTT. This codes for CASSLAGQGVKTEAFF.

This clone was observed a handful of times. The chain carries TRBV18 and TRBJ2-7; D is unclear. The V gene's germline CDR1 is KGHSH and CDR2 LQKENI. The CDR3 totals 13 residues. Trimming shortened V by 1 base and J by 5 bases, and 9 bases separated the two germline ends. The CDR3 DNA reads as TGTGCCAGCTCACCACTAGAATTCCACGAGCAGTACTTC. Translated: CASSPLEFHEQYF.

The rearrangement uses TRBV6-1 and TRBJ1-6, with a tentative D call TRBD1 (6 bases). The CDR3 is 17 amino acids. V lost 3 bases, J lost 0 bases, and 12 bases lay in between. Germline V lookup: CDR1 MNHNS, CDR2 SASEGT. The CDR3 region is CASSDRGPSSYNSPLHF. CDR3 coding DNA: TGTGCCAGCAGTGACAGGGGACCAAGCTCCTATAATTCACCCCTCCACTTT.

J is TRBJ2-1 and V is TRBV7-9, with D possibly matching TRBD2 (5 bases). Germline assignment: CDR1 SEHNR and CDR2 FQNEAQ (reference sequence). This CDR3 has 13 amino acids. Trimming took 6 bases from V and 2 from J, leaving 8 bases between them. For the CDR3, the DNA is TGTGCCAGCAGAAGCGGAACCTACAATGAGCAGTTCTTC. As protein: CASRSGTYNEQFF.

The gene calls are TRBV7-9 and TRBJ2-7; TRBD1 agrees at 8 bases. Germline CDR1 reads SEHNR; CDR2 reads FQNEAQ (reference sequence). V dropped 4 bases and J dropped 2; count of bases not matched to a gene: 7. CDR3 length: 15 amino acids. The CDR3 DNA is TGTGCCAGCAGCTCAACTGACAGGGGTCCCTACGAGCAGTACTTC. Encoded protein: CASSSTDRGPYEQYF.

This clone turned up a few times. This chain uses TRBV28 with TRBJ1-2; perhaps TRBD1 as D (5 bases). Trimming cost V 2 bases and J 4 bases, with 11 bases left between them. The V gene's germline CDR1 is MDHEN and CDR2 SYDVKM. The CDR3 runs to 14 residues. CDR3 loop: CASSLQGFGYGYTF. In DNA, the CDR3 is TGTGCCAGCAGTTTACAGGGTTTCGGCTATGGCTACACCTTC.

The rearrangement uses TRBV29-1 and TRBJ2-7; no definite D call. The germline gives CDR1 SQVTM, CDR2 ANQGSEA. This CDR3 is 11 amino acids long. V lost 4 bases, J lost 3 bases, and 7 bases lay in between. In nucleotides, the CDR3 is TGCAGCGTTGGGTCCGACTACGAGCAGTACTTC. It translates to CSVGSDYEQYF.

This clone was recorded a few times. This chain joins TRBV30 and TRBJ2-7, with TRBD2 matching 8 bases. Germline-derived CDR1 and CDR2 are GTSNPN and SVGIG (reference sequence). The junction had 7 bases not matched to a gene; V was cut back by 5 bases and J by 4 bases. This CDR3 contains 13 residues. CDR3 sequence: CAWGPRGGYEQYF. CDR3 DNA sequence: TGTGCCTGGGGACCTCGGGGGGGGTACGAGCAGTACTTC.

V and J are TRBV4-1 and TRBJ2-3, with 7 bases fitting TRBD2. CDR1 MGHRA and CDR2 YSYEKL come from the germline V gene. The CDR3 is 16 residues long. The J segment lost 0 bases and the V segment lost 4 bases, leaving 7 bases of the junction unmatched. The CDR3 sequence is CASSRQTSVSTDTQYF. The CDR3 nucleotides read TGCGCCAGCAGCCGGCAAACTAGCGTTAGCACAGATACGCAGTATTTT.

The chain links TRBV7-7 to TRBJ2-6; D call uncertain. Germline V gene sequence: CDR1 SSHAT, CDR2 FNYEAQ (reference sequence). This CDR3 spans 20 amino acids. V was cut by 6 bases and J by 1 base, with 25 bases left in between. DNA for the CDR3: TGTGCCAGCAGTGTTACGGACGGCTACCCTCTTAGGTCTGGGGCCAACGTCCTGACTTTC. Residues: CASSVTDGYPLRSGANVLTF.

The chain has TRBV19 and TRBJ2-7; 9 nucleotides match TRBD2. The V segment lost 5 bases and the J segment 3 bases; nucleotides outside the gene matches: 2. CDR1 is LNHDA and CDR2 is SQIVND in the germline V gene (reference sequence). The CDR3 covers 13 residues. Here the CDR3 DNA reads TGTGCCAGTAGTTTAGCGGGAGACTACGAGCAGTACTTC. This sequence encodes CASSLAGDYEQYF.

The chain joins TRBV10-3 to TRBJ2-1; TRBD2 matches at 10 bases. The germline gives CDR1 ENHRY, CDR2 SYGVKD. This CDR3 is 17 amino acids long. V was clipped by 0 bases and J by 3 bases; unmatched bases: 5. As DNA, the CDR3 is TGTGCCATCAGTGAGTCCGGTAGCGGGAGGATCTACAATGAGCAGTTCTTC. Protein sequence: CAISESGSGRIYNEQFF.

This clone was found a few times. One junction end disagrees with the germline gene, perhaps due to a read error. The rearrangement links TRBV2 to TRBJ1-2; the D is unclear. Germline lookup yields CDR1 SNHLY and CDR2 FYNNEI. The CDR3 length is 9 residues. CDR3 nucleotides: TGTGCCAGCAGTAACCTGAAAGGCTTC. Translated: CASSNLKGF.